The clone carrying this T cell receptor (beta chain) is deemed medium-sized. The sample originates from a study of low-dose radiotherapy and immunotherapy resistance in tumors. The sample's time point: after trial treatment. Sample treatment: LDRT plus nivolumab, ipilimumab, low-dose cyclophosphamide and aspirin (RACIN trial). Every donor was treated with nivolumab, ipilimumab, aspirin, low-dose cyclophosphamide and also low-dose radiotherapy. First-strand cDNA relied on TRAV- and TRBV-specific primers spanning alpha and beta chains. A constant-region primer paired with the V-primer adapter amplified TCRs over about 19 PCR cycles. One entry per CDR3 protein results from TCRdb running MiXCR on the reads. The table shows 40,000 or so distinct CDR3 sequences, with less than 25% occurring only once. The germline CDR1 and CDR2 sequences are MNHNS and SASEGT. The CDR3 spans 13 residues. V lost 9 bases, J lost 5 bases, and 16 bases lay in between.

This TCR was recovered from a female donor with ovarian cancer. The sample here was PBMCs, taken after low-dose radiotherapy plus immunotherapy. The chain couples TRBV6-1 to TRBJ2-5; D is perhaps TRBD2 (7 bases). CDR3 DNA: TGTGCCAGTTTTAGGGGGGGCTCTGAGACCCAGTACTTC. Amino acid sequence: CASFRGGSETQYF.